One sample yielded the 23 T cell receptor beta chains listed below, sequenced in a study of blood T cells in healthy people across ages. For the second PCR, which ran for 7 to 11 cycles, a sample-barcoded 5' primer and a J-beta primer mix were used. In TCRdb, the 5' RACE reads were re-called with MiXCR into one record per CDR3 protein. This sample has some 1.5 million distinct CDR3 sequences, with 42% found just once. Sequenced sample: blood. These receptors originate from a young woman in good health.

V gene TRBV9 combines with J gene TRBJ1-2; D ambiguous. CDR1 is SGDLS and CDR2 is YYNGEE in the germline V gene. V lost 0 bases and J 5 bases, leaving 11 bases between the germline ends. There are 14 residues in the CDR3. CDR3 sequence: CASSVALGGYGYTF. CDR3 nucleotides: TGTGCCAGCAGCGTAGCTCTAGGAGGGTATGGCTACACCTTC. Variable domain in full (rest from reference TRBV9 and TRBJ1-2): DSGVTQTPKHLITATGQRVTLRCSPRSGDLSVYWYQQSLDQGLQFLIQYYNGEERAKGNILERFSAQQFPDLHSELNLSSLELGDSALYFCASSVALGGYGYTFGSGTRLTVV.

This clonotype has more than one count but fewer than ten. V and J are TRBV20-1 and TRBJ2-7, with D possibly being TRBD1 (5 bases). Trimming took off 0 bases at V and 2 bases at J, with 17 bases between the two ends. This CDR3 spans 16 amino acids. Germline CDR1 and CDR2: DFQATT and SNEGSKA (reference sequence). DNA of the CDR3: TGCAGTGCTAGAGATCGAAAGCAGGGTCTCACCTACGAGCAGTACTTC. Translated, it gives CSARDRKQGLTYEQYF.

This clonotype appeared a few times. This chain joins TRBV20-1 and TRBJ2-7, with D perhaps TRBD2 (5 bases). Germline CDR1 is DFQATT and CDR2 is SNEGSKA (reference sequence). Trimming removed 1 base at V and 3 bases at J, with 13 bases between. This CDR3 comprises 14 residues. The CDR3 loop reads CSARAPERVYEQYF. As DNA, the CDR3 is TGCAGTGCTAGAGCTCCCGAGAGGGTCTACGAGCAGTACTTC.

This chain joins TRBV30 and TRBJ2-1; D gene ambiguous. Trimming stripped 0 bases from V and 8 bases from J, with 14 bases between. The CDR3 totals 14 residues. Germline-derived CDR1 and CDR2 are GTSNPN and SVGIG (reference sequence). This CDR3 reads CAWSVLNCGDEQFF. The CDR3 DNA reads TGTGCCTGGAGTGTTCTGAATTGTGGCGATGAGCAGTTCTTC.

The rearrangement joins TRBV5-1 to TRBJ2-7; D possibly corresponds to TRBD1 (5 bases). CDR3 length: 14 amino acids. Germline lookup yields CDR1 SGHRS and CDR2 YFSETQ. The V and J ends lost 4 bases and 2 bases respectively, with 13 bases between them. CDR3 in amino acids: CASSPEWGPYEQYF. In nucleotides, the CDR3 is TGCGCCAGCAGCCCGGAGTGGGGCCCCTACGAGCAGTACTTC.

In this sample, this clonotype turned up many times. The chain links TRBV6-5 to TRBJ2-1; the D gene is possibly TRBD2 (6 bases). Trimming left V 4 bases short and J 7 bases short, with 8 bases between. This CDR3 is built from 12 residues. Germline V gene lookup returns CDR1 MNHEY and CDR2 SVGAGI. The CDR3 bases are TGTGCCAGCAGTTCGACTAGAAATGAGCAGTTCTTC. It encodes CASSSTRNEQFF.

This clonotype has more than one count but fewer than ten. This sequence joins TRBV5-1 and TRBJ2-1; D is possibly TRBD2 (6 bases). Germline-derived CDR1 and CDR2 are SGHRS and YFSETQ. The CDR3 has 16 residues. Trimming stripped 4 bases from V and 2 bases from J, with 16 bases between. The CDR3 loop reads CASSLPFGGTYNEQFF. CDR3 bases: TGCGCCAGCAGCCTTCCTTTTGGGGGGACCTACAATGAGCAGTTCTTC.

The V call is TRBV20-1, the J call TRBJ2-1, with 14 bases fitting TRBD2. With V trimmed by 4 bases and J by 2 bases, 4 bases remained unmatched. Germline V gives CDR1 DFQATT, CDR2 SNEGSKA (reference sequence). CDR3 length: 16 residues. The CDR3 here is CSATGTSGSPYNEQFF. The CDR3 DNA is TGCAGTGCTACTGGGACTAGCGGGAGCCCCTACAATGAGCAGTTCTTC.

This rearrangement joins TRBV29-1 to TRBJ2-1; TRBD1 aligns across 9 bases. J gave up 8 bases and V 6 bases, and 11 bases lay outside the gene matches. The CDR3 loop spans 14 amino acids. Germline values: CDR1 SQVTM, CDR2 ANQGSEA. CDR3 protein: CSVAHRGLLDEQFF. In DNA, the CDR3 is TGCAGCGTCGCACACAGGGGGCTATTGGATGAGCAGTTCTTC.

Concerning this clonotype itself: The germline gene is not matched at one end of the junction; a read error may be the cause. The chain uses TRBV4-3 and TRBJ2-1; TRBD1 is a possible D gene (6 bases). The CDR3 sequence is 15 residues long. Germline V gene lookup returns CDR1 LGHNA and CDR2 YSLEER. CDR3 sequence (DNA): TGCGCCATCAGCCAAGATAAGGGGGACTACAATGAGCAGTTCTTC. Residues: CAISQDKGDYNEQFF.

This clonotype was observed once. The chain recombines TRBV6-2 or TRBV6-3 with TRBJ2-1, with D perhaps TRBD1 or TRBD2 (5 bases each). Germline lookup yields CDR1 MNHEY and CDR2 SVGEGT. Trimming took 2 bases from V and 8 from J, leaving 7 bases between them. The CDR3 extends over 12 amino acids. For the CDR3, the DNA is TGTGCCAGCAGTTACCTGGGGGATGAGCAGTTCTTC. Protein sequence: CASSYLGDEQFF.

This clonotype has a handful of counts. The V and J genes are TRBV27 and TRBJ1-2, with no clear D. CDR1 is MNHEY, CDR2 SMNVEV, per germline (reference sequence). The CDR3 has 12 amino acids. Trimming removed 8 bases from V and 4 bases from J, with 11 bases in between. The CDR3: CASFLVGYGYTF. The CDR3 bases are TGTGCCAGCTTCCTAGTAGGCTATGGCTACACCTTC.

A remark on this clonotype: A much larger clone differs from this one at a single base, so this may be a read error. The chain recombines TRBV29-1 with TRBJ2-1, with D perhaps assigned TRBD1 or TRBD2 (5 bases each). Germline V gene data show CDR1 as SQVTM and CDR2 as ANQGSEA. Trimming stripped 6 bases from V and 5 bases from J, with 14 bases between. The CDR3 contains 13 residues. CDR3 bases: TGCAGCGTGGCCGGGACGGAGCACAATGAGCAGTTCTTC. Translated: CSVAGTEHNEQFF.

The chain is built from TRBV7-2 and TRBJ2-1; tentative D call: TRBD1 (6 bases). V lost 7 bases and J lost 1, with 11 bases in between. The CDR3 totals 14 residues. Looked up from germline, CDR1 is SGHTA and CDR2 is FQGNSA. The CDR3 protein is CASIRGPSYNEQFF. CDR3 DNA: TGTGCCAGCATCAGGGGACCTTCCTACAATGAGCAGTTCTTC.

The CDR3 loop reads CASSLLIETASNEQFF. The CDR3 DNA is TGTGCCAGCAGCTTACTTATCGAGACAGCTTCCAATGAGCAGTTCTTC. This chain connects TRBV7-9 to TRBJ2-1; D might be TRBD1 (5 bases). The germline V and J ends were trimmed by 2 bases and 6 bases, with 17 bases remaining between them. Germline V gives CDR1 SEHNR, CDR2 FQNEAQ (reference sequence). The CDR3 covers 16 residues.

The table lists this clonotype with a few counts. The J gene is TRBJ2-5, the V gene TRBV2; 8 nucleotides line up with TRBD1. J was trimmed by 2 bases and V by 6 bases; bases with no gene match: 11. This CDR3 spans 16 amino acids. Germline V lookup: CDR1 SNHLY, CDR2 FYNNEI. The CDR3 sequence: CASRMMTGVTQETQYF. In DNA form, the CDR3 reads TGTGCCAGCAGGATGATGACAGGGGTAACGCAAGAGACCCAGTACTTC.

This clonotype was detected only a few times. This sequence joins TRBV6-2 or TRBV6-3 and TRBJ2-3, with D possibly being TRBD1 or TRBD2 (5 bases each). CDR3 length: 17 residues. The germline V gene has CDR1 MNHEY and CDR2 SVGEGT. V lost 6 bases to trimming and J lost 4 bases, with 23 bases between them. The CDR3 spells CASSSYLGTSQADTQYF. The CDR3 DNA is TGTGCCAGCAGCTCCTACTTGGGGACGTCTCAGGCAGATACGCAGTATTTT.

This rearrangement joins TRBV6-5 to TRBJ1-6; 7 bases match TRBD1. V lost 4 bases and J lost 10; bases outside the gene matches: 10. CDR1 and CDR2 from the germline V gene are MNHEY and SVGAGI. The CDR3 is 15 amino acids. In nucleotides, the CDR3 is TGTGCCAGCAGTTCGGGGACAGATGGCCGATCACCCCTCCACTTT. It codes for CASSSGTDGRSPLHF.

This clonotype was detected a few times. The CDR3 here is CASSAGTGVETQYF. CDR3 nucleotides: TGTGCCAGCAGCGCCGGGACAGGGGTTGAGACCCAGTACTTC. The rearrangement joins TRBV5-5 to TRBJ2-5; TRBD1 matches 10 bases. CDR1 and CDR2 (germline): SGHKS, YYEKEE (reference sequence). With 4 bases clipped from V and 5 bases from J, the junction kept 5 bases outside the gene matches. The CDR3 is 14 amino acids.

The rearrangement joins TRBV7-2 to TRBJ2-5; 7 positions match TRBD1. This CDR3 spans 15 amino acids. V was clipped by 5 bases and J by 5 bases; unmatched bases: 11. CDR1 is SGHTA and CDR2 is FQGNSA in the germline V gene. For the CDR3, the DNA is TGTGCCAGCAGCACAAACAGGGGTATTGGGGAGACCCAGTACTTC. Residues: CASSTNRGIGETQYF. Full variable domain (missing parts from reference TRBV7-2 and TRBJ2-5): GAGVSQSPSNKVTEKGKDVELRCDPISGHTALYWYRQSLGQGLEFLIYFQGNSAPDKSGLPSDRFSAERTGGSVSTLTIQRTQQEDSAVYLCASSTNRGIGETQYFGPGTRLLVL.

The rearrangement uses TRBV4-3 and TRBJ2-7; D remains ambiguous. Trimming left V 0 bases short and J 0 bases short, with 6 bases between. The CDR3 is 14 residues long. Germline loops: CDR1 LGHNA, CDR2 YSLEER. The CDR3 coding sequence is TGCGCCAGCAGCCAAGATAACTTCTCCTACGAGCAGTACTTC. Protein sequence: CASSQDNFSYEQYF.

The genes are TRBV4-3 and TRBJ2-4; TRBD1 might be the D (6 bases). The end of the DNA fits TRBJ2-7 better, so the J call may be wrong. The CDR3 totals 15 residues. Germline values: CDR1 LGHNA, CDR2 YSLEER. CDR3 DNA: TGCGCCAGCAGCCAAGAGGGGACATCGGACTACGAGCAGTACTTC. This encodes CASSQEGTSDYEQYF.

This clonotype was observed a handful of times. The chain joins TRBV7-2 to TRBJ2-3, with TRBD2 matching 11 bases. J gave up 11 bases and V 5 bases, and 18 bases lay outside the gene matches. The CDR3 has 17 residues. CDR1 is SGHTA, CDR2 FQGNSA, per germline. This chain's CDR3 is CASSASGASGRSIGQYF. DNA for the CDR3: TGTGCCAGCAGCGCCAGCGGGGCTAGCGGGAGGTCTATTGGGCAGTATTTT. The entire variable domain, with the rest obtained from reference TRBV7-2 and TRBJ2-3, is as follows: GAGVSQSPSNKVTEKGKDVELRCDPISGHTALYWYRQSLGQGLEFLIYFQGNSAPDKSGLPSDRFSAERTGGSVSTLTIQRTQQEDSAVYLCASSASGASGRSIGQYFGPGTRLTVL.